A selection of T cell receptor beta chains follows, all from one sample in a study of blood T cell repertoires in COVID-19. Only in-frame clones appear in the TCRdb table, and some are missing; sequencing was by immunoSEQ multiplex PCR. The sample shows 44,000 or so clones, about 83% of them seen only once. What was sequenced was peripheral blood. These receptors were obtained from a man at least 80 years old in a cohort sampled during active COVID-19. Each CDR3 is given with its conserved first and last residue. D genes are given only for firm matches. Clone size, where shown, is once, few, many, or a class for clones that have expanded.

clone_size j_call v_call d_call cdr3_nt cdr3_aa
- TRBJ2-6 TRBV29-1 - TGCAGCGTTAGGGGTTCTGGGGCCAACGTCCTGACTTTC CSVRGSGANVLTF
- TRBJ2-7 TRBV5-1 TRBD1 TGCGCCAGCAGCCCGGGACAGGGGCATTACGAGCAGTACTTC CASSPGQGHYEQYF
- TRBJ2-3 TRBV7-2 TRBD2 TGTGCCAGCAGCCCAGGAGGACTAGGTGGTGATACGCAGTATTTT CASSPGGLGGDTQYF
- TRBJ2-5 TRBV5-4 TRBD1 TGTGCCAGCAGCTCAAACAGGGGCGGGGAGACCCAGTACTTC CASSSNRGGETQYF
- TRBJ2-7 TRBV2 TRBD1 TGTGCCAGCAAGAGGGGACAGTCCTACGAGCAGTACTTC CASKRGQSYEQYF
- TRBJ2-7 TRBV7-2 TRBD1 TGTGCCAGCAGCTTAGTCATGACAGGGGGCTACGAGCAGTACTTC CASSLVMTGGYEQYF
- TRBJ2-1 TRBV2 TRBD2 TGTGCCAGCAGGGGGGGAGGGTACAATGAGCAGTTCTTC CASRGGGYNEQFF
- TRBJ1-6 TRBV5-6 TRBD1 TGTGCCAGCAACATAGGACAGGTCAGAAATTCACCCCTCCACTTT CASNIGQVRNSPLHF
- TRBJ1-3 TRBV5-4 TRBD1 TGTGCCAGCAGCCCAGGGGGAATTGGAAACACCATATATTTT CASSPGGIGNTIYF
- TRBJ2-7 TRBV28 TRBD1 TGTGCCAGCACCTCAGGGCAGGGGGCACGAGGCGAGCAGTACTTC CASTSGQGARGEQYF
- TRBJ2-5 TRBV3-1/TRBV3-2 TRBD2 TGTGCCAGCAGCAAGACTAGCGGGAGGGCCTCGGGAGAGACCCAGTACTTC CASSKTSGRASGETQYF
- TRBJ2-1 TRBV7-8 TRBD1 TGTGCCAGCAGCCTGGACAGGGGGGGTTACAATGAGCAGTTCTTC CASSLDRGGYNEQFF
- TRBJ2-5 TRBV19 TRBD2 TGTGCCAGTAGCGATTCCCCGGCGGGGGTTCAAGAGACCCAGTACTTC CASSDSPAGVQETQYF
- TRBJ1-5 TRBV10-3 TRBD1 TGTGCCATCAGCGGGACAGGGGATCAGCCCCAGCATTTT CAISGTGDQPQHF
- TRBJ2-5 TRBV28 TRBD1 TGTGCCAGCAGTCAAACAGGGGAATGGGAGACCCAGTACTTC CASSQTGEWETQYF
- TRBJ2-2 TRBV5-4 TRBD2 TGTGCCAGCAGCCACAGGACAGCGGGAGTTACCGGGGAGCTGTTTTTT CASSHRTAGVTGELFF
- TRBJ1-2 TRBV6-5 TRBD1 TGTGCCAGCGCTACAGGGGGCTACGGCTATGGCTACACCTTC CASATGGYGYGYTF
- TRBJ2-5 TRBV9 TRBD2 TGTGCCAGCGGCGCGCGGGAGGGCCGGGGGGAGACCCAGTACTTC CASGAREGRGETQYF
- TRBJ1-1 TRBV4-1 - TGCGCCAGCAGCCGCAATGCCGGGGACACTGAAGCTTTCTTT CASSRNAGDTEAFF
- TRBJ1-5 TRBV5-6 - TGTGCCAGCACCGCGGGGGGAGATCAGCCCCAGCATTTT CASTAGGDQPQHF
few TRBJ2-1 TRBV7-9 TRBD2 TGTGCCAGCAATAGGGGACTAGCGGCCACTGTCTACAATGAGCAGTTCTTC CASNRGLAATVYNEQFF
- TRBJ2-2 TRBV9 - TGTGCCAGCAAAAGGACAGAAACGAACACCGGGGAGCTGTTTTTT CASKRTETNTGELFF
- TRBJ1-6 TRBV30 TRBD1 TGTGCCTGGAGTCGGCAGGGGGAGAGGTCACCCCTCCACTTT CAWSRQGERSPLHF
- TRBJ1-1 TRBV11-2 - TGTGCCAGCAGTGACACCTTGAACACTGAAGCTTTCTTT CASSDTLNTEAFF
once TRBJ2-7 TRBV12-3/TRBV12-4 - TGTGCCAGCAGTTTAGGGGGGAGGTACGAGCAGTACTTC CASSLGGRYEQYF
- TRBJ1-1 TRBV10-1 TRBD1 TGCGCCAGTCGACAGGGGATGAACACTGAAGCTTTCTTT CASRQGMNTEAFF
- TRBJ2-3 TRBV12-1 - TGTGCCAGCAGCGGACTAAGCACTAGCACAGATACGCAGTATTTT CASSGLSTSTDTQYF
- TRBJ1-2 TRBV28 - TGTGCCAGCAGTTTAAACTCTAACTATGGCTACACCTTC CASSLNSNYGYTF
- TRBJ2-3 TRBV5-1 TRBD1 TGCGCCAGCAGCGCCGGGGACAGGGAAATCACAGATACGCAGTATTTT CASSAGDREITDTQYF
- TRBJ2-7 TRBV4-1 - TGCGCCAGCAGCCAAGAAGCACAGACCTACGAGCAGTACTTC CASSQEAQTYEQYF
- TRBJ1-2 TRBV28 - TGTGCCAGCAGTACCCACAGGAGTAACTATGGCTACACCTTC CASSTHRSNYGYTF
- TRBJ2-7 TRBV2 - TGTGCCAGCAACAGGGAGGGTGACTCCTACGAGCAGTACTTC CASNREGDSYEQYF